This passage covers 2 T cell receptor beta chains from one sample sequenced in a study of blood T cells in healthy people across ages. Sample-barcoded 5' priming and a J-beta primer mix drove a second PCR of about 6 to 12 cycles. From the 5' RACE reads, TCRdb called clonotypes with MiXCR, one entry per CDR3 protein. The data contain approximately 490,000 distinct CDR3 sequences, around 24% of them singletons. These data also formed part of another study, on T cells of mothers and their children.

The sample taken for sequencing was blood. These receptors all stem from a boy younger than 18 in good health.

At least ten counts were recorded for this clonotype. The genes are TRBV5-1 and TRBJ2-1; a possible D gene is TRBD2 (7 bases). The ends were cut back, 4 bases at V and 5 bases at J, with 22 bases in the middle. Germline V gives CDR1 SGHRS, CDR2 YFSETQ. The CDR3 runs 17 residues. The CDR3 sequence: CASSKIGGGHPNNEQFF. The DNA for the CDR3 is TGCGCCAGCAGCAAGATTGGGGGGGGGCACCCCAACAATGAGCAGTTCTTC.

This clonotype was seen only a few times. The chain recombines TRBV11-1 with TRBJ2-1; 7 bases agree with TRBD1. The V and J ends lost 5 bases and 9 bases, in that order; junction bases with no gene match: 19. This CDR3 is 17 amino acids long. Looked up from germline, CDR1 is SGHAT and CDR2 is FQDESV (reference sequence). CDR3: CASSPRDRPLLSSEQFF. The DNA for the CDR3 is TGTGCCAGCAGCCCTAGGGACAGACCGCTTCTGTCCTCTGAGCAGTTCTTC.